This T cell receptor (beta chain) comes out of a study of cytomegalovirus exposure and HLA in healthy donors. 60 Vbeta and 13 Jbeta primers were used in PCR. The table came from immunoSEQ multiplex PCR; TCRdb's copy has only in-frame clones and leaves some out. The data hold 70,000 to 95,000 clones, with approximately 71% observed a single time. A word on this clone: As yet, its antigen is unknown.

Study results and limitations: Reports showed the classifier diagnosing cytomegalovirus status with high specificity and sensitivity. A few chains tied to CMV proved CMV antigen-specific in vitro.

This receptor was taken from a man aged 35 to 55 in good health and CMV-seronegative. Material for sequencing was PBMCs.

CDR3 sequence reads: CASKREAKGTGELFF. The CDR3 nucleotides read TGTGCCAGTAAACGGGAGGCAAAAGGGACCGGGGAGCTGTTTTTT. This sequence joins TRBV19 and TRBJ2-2; 7 bases align to TRBD2. CDR1 is LNHDA, CDR2 SQIVND, per germline (reference sequence). V trimming: 7 bases; J trimming: 5 bases; junction bases outside the gene matches: 10. CDR3 length: 15 amino acids.